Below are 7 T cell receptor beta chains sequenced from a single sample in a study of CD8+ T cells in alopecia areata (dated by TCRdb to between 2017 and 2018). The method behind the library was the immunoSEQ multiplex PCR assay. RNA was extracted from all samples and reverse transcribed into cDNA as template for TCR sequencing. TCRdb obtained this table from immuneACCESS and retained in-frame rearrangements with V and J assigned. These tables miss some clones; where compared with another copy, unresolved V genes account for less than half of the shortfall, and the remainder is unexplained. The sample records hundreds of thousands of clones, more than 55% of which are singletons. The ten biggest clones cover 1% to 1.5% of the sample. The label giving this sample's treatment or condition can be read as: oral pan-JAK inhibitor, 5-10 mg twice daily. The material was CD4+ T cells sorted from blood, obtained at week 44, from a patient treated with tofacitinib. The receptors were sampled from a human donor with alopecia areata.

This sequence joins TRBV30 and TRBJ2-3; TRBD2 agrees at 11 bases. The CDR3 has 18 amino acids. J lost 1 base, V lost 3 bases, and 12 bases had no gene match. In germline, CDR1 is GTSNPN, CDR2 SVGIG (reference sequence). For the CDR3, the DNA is TGTGCCTGGAGCCCTAATAGCGGGGGGGTTTTCCGCACAGATACGCAGTATTTT. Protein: CAWSPNSGGVFRTDTQYF.

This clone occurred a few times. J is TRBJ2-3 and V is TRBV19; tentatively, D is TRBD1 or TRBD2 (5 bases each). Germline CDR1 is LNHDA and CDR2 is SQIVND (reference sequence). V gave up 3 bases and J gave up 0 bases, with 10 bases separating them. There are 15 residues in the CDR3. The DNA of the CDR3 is TGTGCCAGTAGTATGTGGGGGATGAGCACAGATACGCAGTATTTT. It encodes CASSMWGMSTDTQYF.

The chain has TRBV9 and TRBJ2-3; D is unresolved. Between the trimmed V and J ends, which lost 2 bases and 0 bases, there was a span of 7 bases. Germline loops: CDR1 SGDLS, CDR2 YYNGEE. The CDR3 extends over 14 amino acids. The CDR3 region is CASSVSTSTDTQYF. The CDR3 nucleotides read TGTGCCAGCAGCGTCTCTACTAGCACAGATACGCAGTATTTT.

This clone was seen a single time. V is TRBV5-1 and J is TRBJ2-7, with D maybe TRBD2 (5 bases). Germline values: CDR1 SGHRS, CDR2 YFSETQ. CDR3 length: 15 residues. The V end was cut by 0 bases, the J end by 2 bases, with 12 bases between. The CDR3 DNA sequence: TGCGCCAGCAGCTTGGACTCCCGGGGAACCTACGAGCAGTACTTC. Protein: CASSLDSRGTYEQYF.

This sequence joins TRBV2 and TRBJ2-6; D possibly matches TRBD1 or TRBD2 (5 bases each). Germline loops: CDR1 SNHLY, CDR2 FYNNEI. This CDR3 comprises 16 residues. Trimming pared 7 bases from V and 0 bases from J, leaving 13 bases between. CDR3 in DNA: TGTGCCAGCACCCAGAAGGGGACCTCTGGGGCCAACGTCCTGACTTTC. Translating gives CASTQKGTSGANVLTF.

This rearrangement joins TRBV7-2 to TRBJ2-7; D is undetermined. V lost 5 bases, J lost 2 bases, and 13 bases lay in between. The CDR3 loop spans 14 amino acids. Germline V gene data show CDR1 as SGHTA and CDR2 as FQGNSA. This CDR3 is CASSTSYGTYEQYF. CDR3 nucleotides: TGTGCCAGCAGCACCTCATACGGTACCTACGAGCAGTACTTC. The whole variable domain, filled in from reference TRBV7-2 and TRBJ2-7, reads GAGVSQSPSNKVTEKGKDVELRCDPISGHTALYWYRQSLGQGLEFLIYFQGNSAPDKSGLPSDRFSAERTGGSVSTLTIQRTQQEDSAVYLCASSTSYGTYEQYFGPGTRLTVT.

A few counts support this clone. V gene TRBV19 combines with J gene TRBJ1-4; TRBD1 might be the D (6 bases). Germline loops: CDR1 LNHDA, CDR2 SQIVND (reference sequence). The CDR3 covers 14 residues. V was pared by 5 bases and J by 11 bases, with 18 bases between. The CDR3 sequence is CASSSLGHNDKLFF. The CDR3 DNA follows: TGTGCCAGTAGTTCTTTGGGACACAACGACAAACTGTTTTTT.